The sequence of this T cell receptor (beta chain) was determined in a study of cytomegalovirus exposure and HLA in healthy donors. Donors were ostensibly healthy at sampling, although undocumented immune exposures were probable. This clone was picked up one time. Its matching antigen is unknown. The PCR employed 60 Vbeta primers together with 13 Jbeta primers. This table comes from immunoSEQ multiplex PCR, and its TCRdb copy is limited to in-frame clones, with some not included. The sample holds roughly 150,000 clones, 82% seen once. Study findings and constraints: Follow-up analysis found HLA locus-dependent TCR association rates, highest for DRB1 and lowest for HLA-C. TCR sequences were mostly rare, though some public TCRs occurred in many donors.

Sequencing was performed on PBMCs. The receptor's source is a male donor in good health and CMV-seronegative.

The CDR3 here is CATSRGDRESNQPQHF. CDR3 nucleotides: TGTGCCACCAGCAGGGGGGACAGGGAGAGCAATCAGCCCCAGCATTTT. The V gene is TRBV15, the J gene TRBJ1-5; 9 bases line up with TRBD1. This CDR3 is 16 amino acids long. CDR1 LNHNV and CDR2 YYDKDF come from the germline V gene (reference sequence). Trimming cost V 3 bases and J 1 base; bases outside gene matches: 4.